Listed here are 28 T cell receptor beta chains from one sample, sequenced in a study of radiation and T cells in renal cell carcinoma. Clones were sequenced by immunoSEQ multiplex PCR, and TCRdb holds only the in-frame ones, with some missing. The table records 17,000 or so clones, about 56% of them present only once. Treatment of the sample: 15 Gy SBRT to primary tumor, nephrectomy 4 weeks later. The source material was tumor tissue, sampled from a patient whose treatment included radiotherapy and nephrectomy. These TCRs come from a man aged 50 to 59 with renal cell carcinoma.

The genes are TRBV6-5 and TRBJ2-7; D unresolved. The CDR3 has 13 residues. Trimming pared 0 bases from V and 7 bases from J, leaving 10 bases between. CDR1 is MNHEY and CDR2 is SVGAGI in the germline V gene. In DNA form, the CDR3 reads TGTGCCAGCAGTTACTCAGCAGGCTGGGAGCAGTACTTC. It encodes CASSYSAGWEQYF.

The V call is TRBV6-1, the J call TRBJ2-7, with 10 bases fitting TRBD1. Germline assignment: CDR1 MNHNS and CDR2 SASEGT. V was clipped by 4 bases and J by 3 bases; unmatched bases: 3. This CDR3 spans 14 amino acids. CDR3: CASSVGTGDYEQYF. CDR3 DNA sequence: TGTGCCAGCAGTGTAGGGACAGGGGACTACGAGCAGTACTTC.

The rearrangement joins TRBV7-9 to TRBJ2-3; 11 bases align to TRBD2. The V and J ends lost 5 bases and 2 bases, in that order; junction bases with no gene match: 6. Per the germline V gene, CDR1 is SEHNR and CDR2 is FQNEAQ (reference sequence). The CDR3 sequence is 16 residues long. CDR3 protein: CASSAGTSGFTDTQYF. The CDR3 region has the DNA TGTGCCAGCAGCGCAGGGACTAGCGGATTCACAGATACGCAGTATTTT.

The J gene is TRBJ2-3, the V gene TRBV7-8, with D perhaps TRBD2 (6 bases). Trimming shortened V by 2 bases and J by 2 bases, and 11 bases separated the two germline ends. The CDR3 covers 15 residues. Germline CDR1 reads SGHVS; CDR2 reads FQNEAQ. DNA of the CDR3: TGTGCCAGCAGCTTATGGCGGGGACTCACAGATACGCAGTATTTT. It is translated as CASSLWRGLTDTQYF.

This chain connects TRBV6-1 to TRBJ1-5; 10 bases are shared with TRBD1. Trimming cost V 4 bases and J 2 bases; bases outside gene matches: 8. The CDR3 loop spans 17 amino acids. CDR1 and CDR2 (germline): MNHNS, SASEGT. The CDR3 protein is CASSARQGASGNQPQHF. CDR3 DNA sequence: TGTGCCAGCAGTGCGAGACAGGGGGCGAGTGGCAATCAGCCCCAGCATTTT.

The rearrangement joins TRBV7-2 to TRBJ1-1; 10 bases are a match to TRBD1. CDR1 and CDR2 from the germline V gene are SGHTA and FQGNSA. Trimming at V came to 0 bases and at J to 11 bases, leaving 6 bases not matched to a gene. The CDR3 has 14 amino acids. The CDR3 spells CASSLAHGQGVAFF. The CDR3 region has the DNA TGTGCCAGCAGCTTAGCGCACGGACAGGGGGTGGCTTTCTTT.

The chain joins TRBV6-1 to TRBJ2-3; no reliable D call. The germline V gene has CDR1 MNHNS and CDR2 SASEGT. Trimming stripped 6 bases from V and 0 bases from J, with 10 bases between. This CDR3 region has 14 residues. The CDR3 DNA sequence: TGTGCCAGCAGGGAGAAGGGTAGCACAGATACGCAGTATTTT. Translated: CASREKGSTDTQYF.

The V call is TRBV9, the J call TRBJ1-2, with a possible D match to TRBD1 (5 bases). The V end was cut by 4 bases, the J end by 8 bases, with 21 bases between. Germline CDR1 reads SGDLS; CDR2 reads YYNGEE. There are 15 residues in the CDR3. CDR3 nucleotides: TGTGCCAGCAGCCCAGGGACCGCGGAAATGGGGGGCTACACCTTC. Protein: CASSPGTAEMGGYTF.

The gene calls are TRBV9 and TRBJ2-2, with TRBD2 identical over 10 bases. The CDR3 runs to 16 residues. V shed 4 bases and J 4 bases; nucleotides not matched to a gene: 7. Germline CDR1 SGDLS, CDR2 YYNGEE. This CDR3 reads CASSTAERGGTGELFF. The CDR3 nucleotides are TGTGCCAGCAGCACAGCAGAGCGGGGGGGCACCGGGGAGCTGTTTTTT.

The J gene is TRBJ2-2, the V gene TRBV28, with D uncertain. The CDR3 runs 13 residues. From germline, CDR1 is MDHEN and CDR2 SYDVKM. Trimming took 11 bases from V and 1 from J, leaving 11 bases between them. CDR3 sequence reads: CAAEGENTGELFF. The CDR3 DNA sequence: TGTGCCGCCGAAGGTGAGAACACCGGGGAGCTGTTTTTT.

This clone was seen just once. The chain couples TRBV6-6 to TRBJ2-6; maybe TRBD1 (6 bases). Germline V lookup: CDR1 MNHNY, CDR2 SVGAGI (reference sequence). CDR3 length equals 15 residues. V shed 8 bases and J shed 2 bases, with 13 bases lying between them. The DNA of the CDR3 is TGTGCCAGCGGCACAGGGTATACTGGGGCCAACGTCCTGACTTTC. Protein sequence: CASGTGYTGANVLTF.

The chain carries TRBV29-1 and TRBJ2-2; D perhaps matches TRBD1 (6 bases). Trimming took 0 bases from V and 4 from J, leaving 18 bases between them. The CDR3 sequence is 17 residues long. The germline V gene encodes CDR1 SQVTM and CDR2 ANQGSEA. The CDR3 region has the DNA TGCAGCGTTGAAGAGAGGCGGCAGGGGCTGGCCACCGGGGAGCTGTTTTTT. Residues: CSVEERRQGLATGELFF.

The chain links TRBV25-1 to TRBJ1-2; tentatively, D is TRBD1 (5 bases). The CDR3 runs 12 residues. Germline V gene lookup returns CDR1 MGHDK and CDR2 SYGVNS. Trimming took 6 bases from V and 3 from J, leaving 8 bases between them. This chain's CDR3 is CASRPQDYGYTF. The CDR3 nucleotides are TGTGCCAGCAGACCACAGGACTATGGCTACACCTTC.

Only a few counts were recorded for this clone. The chain recombines TRBV5-4 with TRBJ1-2; TRBD1 matches at 8 bases. The V segment lost 1 base and the J segment 4 bases; nucleotides outside the gene matches: 6. Germline-derived CDR1 and CDR2 are SGHNT and YYREEE (reference sequence). The CDR3 consists of 15 residues. The CDR3 DNA reads as TGTGCCAGCAGCTTGAGTAGCACAGGGGGCTATGGCTACACCTTC. Its translation: CASSLSSTGGYGYTF. Together with reference TRBV5-4 and TRBJ1-2, the CDR3 gives the full variable domain: ETGVTQSPTHLIKTRGQQVTLRCSSQSGHNTVSWYQQALGQGPQFIFQYYREEENGRGNFPPRFSGLQFPNYSSELNVNALELDDSALYLCASSLSSTGGYGYTFGSGTRLTVV.

V and J are TRBV18 and TRBJ1-1; D is possibly TRBD1 (6 bases). The CDR3 consists of 15 residues. V shed 1 base and J shed 1 base, with 10 bases lying between them. CDR1 and CDR2 (germline): KGHSH, LQKENI. CDR3 amino acids: CASSPQPGENTEAFF. The CDR3 nucleotides read TGTGCCAGCTCACCACAGCCAGGGGAGAACACTGAAGCTTTCTTT.

The chain is built from TRBV7-8 and TRBJ1-1, with D tentatively TRBD1 (5 bases). V shed 6 bases and J shed 3 bases, with 11 bases lying between them. This CDR3 has 13 residues. The germline V gene has CDR1 SGHVS and CDR2 FQNEAQ. This CDR3 is CASSVGVYTEAFF. The DNA for the CDR3 is TGTGCCAGCAGTGTAGGGGTGTACACTGAAGCTTTCTTT.

This clone was seen repeatedly, ten times or more. The chain combines TRBV20-1 with TRBJ1-2; D is possibly TRBD1 (5 bases). The CDR3 covers 11 residues. In germline, CDR1 is DFQATT, CDR2 SNEGSKA (reference sequence). V was trimmed by 8 bases and J by 8 bases, leaving 15 bases between them. The CDR3 bases are TGCAGTCCGACCCCGAGGGACGGCTACACCTTC. Residues: CSPTPRDGYTF.

This clone turned up a few times. The rearrangement uses TRBV18 and TRBJ2-7, with 8 positions matching TRBD1. The germline V gene encodes CDR1 KGHSH and CDR2 LQKENI. CDR3 length: 14 residues. Unmatched junction bases numbered 2, after V lost 3 bases and J lost 1 base. The CDR3 DNA reads TGTGCCAGCTCACCGACAGGGGTTTCCTACGAGCAGTACTTC. As protein: CASSPTGVSYEQYF.

The chain combines TRBV10-3 with TRBJ2-3, with D unresolved. V was shortened by 6 bases and J by 0 bases, with 7 bases between the two germline ends. There are 13 residues in the CDR3. Germline V gene lookup returns CDR1 ENHRY and CDR2 SYGVKD. The CDR3 here is CAISDDSTDTQYF. Here the CDR3 DNA reads TGTGCCATCAGCGATGACAGCACAGATACGCAGTATTTT.

In its sample, this clone was seen a few times. V is TRBV5-1 and J is TRBJ2-7; 11 nucleotides align to TRBD2. The CDR3 consists of 14 residues. V shed 0 bases, J shed 5 bases, and the junction held 1 base outside the gene matches. Germline assignment: CDR1 SGHRS and CDR2 YFSETQ. The DNA for the CDR3 is TGCGCCAGCAGCTTGGTGACTAGCGGGAACGAGCAGTACTTC. Its translation is CASSLVTSGNEQYF.

The chain has TRBV5-1 and TRBJ2-7, with D possibly TRBD2 on 6 matching bases. This CDR3 is 16 amino acids long. Trimming pared 0 bases from V and 4 bases from J, leaving 17 bases between. CDR1 is SGHRS, CDR2 YFSETQ, per germline. The CDR3: CASSLVSGEAHYEQYF. CDR3 sequence (DNA): TGCGCCAGCAGCTTGGTTAGTGGGGAGGCTCATTACGAGCAGTACTTC.

This chain links TRBV6-5 with TRBJ1-6; 8 nucleotides align to TRBD1. J gave up 6 bases and V 2 bases, and 6 bases lay outside the gene matches. The CDR3 totals 16 residues. The germline gives CDR1 MNHEY, CDR2 SVGAGI. CDR3 DNA sequence: TGTGCCAGCAGTTACGGACAGGGAGACACTAATTCACCCCTCCACTTT. This translates into CASSYGQGDTNSPLHF.

The gene calls are TRBV2 and TRBJ2-2, with 8 bases lining up with TRBD2. CDR3 length equals 18 residues. V was pared by 6 bases and J by 4 bases, with 16 bases of the junction left unmatched. Germline CDR1 reads SNHLY; CDR2 reads FYNNEI. The CDR3 DNA is TGTGCCAGCAGCTGGGGGCGGGGGGACCCGAAGAGCACCGGGGAGCTGTTTTTT. Translation: CASSWGRGDPKSTGELFF.

This clone showed up just a few times. This chain links TRBV5-5 with TRBJ2-3, with D unresolved. The germline gives CDR1 SGHKS, CDR2 YYEKEE (reference sequence). This CDR3 has 14 residues. V was pared by 4 bases and J by 4 bases, with 13 bases between. The CDR3 DNA reads as TGTGCCAGCAGCCAAGAAAGGTGGTCAGATACGCAGTATTTT. It codes for CASSQERWSDTQYF.

The CDR3 reads CASSIGRGNTEAFF. Written as DNA, the CDR3 is TGTGCCAGCAGCATAGGACGGGGGAACACTGAAGCTTTCTTT. The gene calls are TRBV7-8 and TRBJ1-1; D remains unclear. Germline CDR1 reads SGHVS; CDR2 reads FQNEAQ. The CDR3 contains 14 residues. The ends were cut back, 5 bases at V and 1 base at J, with 11 bases in the middle.

The rearrangement joins TRBV6-1 to TRBJ2-1; either TRBD1 or TRBD2 may fit D (5 bases each). Trimming left V 3 bases short and J 1 base short, with 13 bases between. The CDR3 consists of 16 residues. CDR1 is MNHNS and CDR2 is SASEGT in the germline V gene. CDR3 in DNA: TGTGCCAGCAGTGACATCGGGACGGTATCCTACAATGAGCAGTTCTTC. As protein: CASSDIGTVSYNEQFF.

This chain uses TRBV30 with TRBJ2-7; no firm D call. Germline V lookup: CDR1 GTSNPN, CDR2 SVGIG (reference sequence). Trimming stripped 5 bases from V and 1 base from J, with 9 bases between. The CDR3 sequence is 12 residues long. CDR3 coding DNA: TGTGCCTGGGGAACACTGTCCTACGAGCAGTACTTC. This codes for CAWGTLSYEQYF.

The V gene is TRBV19, the J gene TRBJ2-1; D possibly corresponds to TRBD2 (6 bases). V lost 8 bases and J lost 14, with 16 bases in between. The CDR3 has 11 amino acids. The V gene's germline CDR1 is LNHDA and CDR2 SQIVND (reference sequence). CDR3: CASGLMGGEFF. CDR3 DNA: TGTGCCAGTGGCCTGATGGGAGGAGAGTTCTTC. Full variable domain (remainder filled in from reference TRBV19 and TRBJ2-1): DGGITQSPKYLFRKEGQNVTLSCEQNLNHDAMYWYRQDPGQGLRLIYYSQIVNDFQKGDIAEGYSVSREKKESFPLTVTSAQKNPTAFYLCASGLMGGEFFGPGTRLTVL.